A selection of T cell receptor beta chains follows, all from one sample in a study of CD8+CD57+ T cells in acquired aplastic anemia. In TCRdb, the reads were re-called with MiXCR into one record per CDR3 protein. The sample carries around 170,000 distinct CDR3 sequences, approximately 46% recorded once. The sample consisted of sorted CD4+, CD8+, or CD8+CD57+ T cells (not recorded which) from PBMCs. The receptors come from a human donor in good health. CDR3s leave out the opening cysteine and the closing phenylalanine or tryptophan. Fields, in order: V gene, J gene, CDR3 protein.

TRBV5-6	TRBJ2-2	ASIHQDKDKNTGELF
TRBV6-1	TRBJ2-3	ASSERGGMAGTQY
TRBV5-1	TRBJ2-1	ASREGDEQF
TRBV20-1	TRBJ1-5	SASPGARRNQPQR
TRBV15	TRBJ2-1	ATSSRDRALDEQF
TRBV11-2	-	ASSRPWGQETQY
TRBV12-3/TRBV12-4	TRBJ2-7	ASSTDRAGLPYEQY
TRBV7-9	TRBJ2-7	ASSQASSYEQY
TRBV5-1	TRBJ2-2	ASRATGELF
TRBV7-9	TRBJ2-3	ASSLYRGGVTDTQY
TRBV7-2	TRBJ1-2	ASSLGQPYGYT
TRBV2	TRBJ2-7	ASSPGGRSYEQY
TRBV29-1	TRBJ1-2	SVRQVEGYDYT
TRBV7-8	TRBJ2-5	ASTAERETQY
TRBV30	TRBJ1-1	AWSNGGHAF
TRBV14	TRBJ1-2	ASSTGRVGYT